This TCR beta chain stems from a study of T cells in tumors after PD-1 blockade. Study in general: Daily vismodegib 150 mg continued in a subset of anti-PD-1-treated patients. Whole-study findings and limits: Peripheral recruitment is suggested, as some novel exhausted tumor clones were in pre-treatment blood.

Site-matched primary tumor biopsies were taken before and after PD-1 blockade. This clone was counted only a few times. Its cognate antigen is unknown. The protocol was immunoSEQ multiplex PCR, while the TCRdb copy is restricted to in-frame clones and leaves out a portion. This sample carries 14,000 or so clones, about 66% of them seen once, and the ten largest clones take about 30%. This CDR3 spans 14 amino acids. Germline loops: CDR1 KGHSH, CDR2 LQKENI. V lost 3 bases and J lost 3, with 8 bases in between. The sequence was collected from a human donor with cutaneous squamous cell carcinoma. The sequencing used tumor tissue, collected after anti-PD-1 treatment. V and J are TRBV18 and TRBJ2-2; D might be TRBD2 (6 bases). In DNA form, the CDR3 reads TGTGCCAGCTCACCGGGACTGCACACCGGGGAGCTGTTTTTT. This encodes CASSPGLHTGELFF.